This entry lists 30 T cell receptor beta chains sequenced from one sample in a study of blood T cell repertoires in COVID-19. The protocol was immunoSEQ multiplex PCR, while the TCRdb copy is restricted to in-frame clones and leaves out a portion. This sample has under 200,000 clones, with around 86% found just once. Sequenced: peripheral blood. The receptors were sampled from an elderly woman in a cohort sampled during active or convalescent COVID-19.

This clone was counted a single time. The chain carries TRBV5-1 and TRBJ1-1; D gene ambiguous. The CDR3 has 14 amino acids. Trimming removed 4 bases at V and 5 bases at J, with 15 bases between. Germline V gene sequence: CDR1 SGHRS, CDR2 YFSETQ. The CDR3 here is CASSPSEVSTEAFF. The CDR3 DNA reads as TGCGCCAGCAGCCCGTCCGAGGTTTCGACTGAAGCTTTCTTT.

This clone rates as medium-sized. V is TRBV18 and J is TRBJ2-3, with TRBD2 matching 7 bases. The trim removed 6 bases at V and 0 bases at J, leaving 3 bases unmatched. Germline CDR1 is KGHSH and CDR2 is LQKENI. There are 14 residues in the CDR3. CDR3: CASSTSPSTDTQYF. CDR3 DNA: TGTGCCAGCTCGACTAGCCCGAGCACAGATACGCAGTATTTT.

CDR3 bases: TGTGCCAGCAGCTTGGCTTCCTACGAGCAGTACTTC. It specifies CASSLASYEQYF. The chain recombines TRBV5-6 with TRBJ2-7, with unresolved D. This CDR3 is built from 12 residues. Germline values: CDR1 SGHDT, CDR2 YYEEEE. V lost 0 bases and J 1 base, leaving 2 bases between the germline ends.

The chain carries TRBV3-1 (or the pseudogene TRBV3-2) and TRBJ2-3, with a tentative D call TRBD2 (6 bases). CDR3 size: 14 residues. Germline V gene sequence: CDR1 LGHDT, CDR2 YNNKEL (reference sequence). Trimming took off 0 bases at V and 8 bases at J, with 12 bases between the two ends. The CDR3 protein is CASSQDRRGGTQYF. The CDR3 DNA is TGTGCCAGCAGCCAAGATAGGCGGGGCGGTACGCAGTATTTT.

The V call is TRBV5-1, the J call TRBJ1-1; D is uncertain. Per the germline V gene, CDR1 is SGHRS and CDR2 is YFSETQ. This CDR3 spans 14 amino acids. V lost 4 bases and J 0 bases, leaving 10 bases between the germline ends. CDR3 in DNA: TGCGCCAGCAGCGTGGGTTTAGTGAACACTGAAGCTTTCTTT. The encoded protein is CASSVGLVNTEAFF.

The chain recombines TRBV10-3 with TRBJ1-2, with 11 bases that match TRBD1. The CDR3 is 14 amino acids. Germline V lookup: CDR1 ENHRY, CDR2 SYGVKD. Germline trimming cut 4 bases from V and 7 bases from J; bases unmatched to any gene: 5. DNA of the CDR3: TGTGCCATCAGTGTGGAGGACAGGGGGCTTGGCTACACCTTC. Translating it yields CAISVEDRGLGYTF.

V is TRBV2 and J is TRBJ2-5, with D possibly being TRBD1 (6 bases). CDR3 length: 15 residues. CDR1 is SNHLY and CDR2 is FYNNEI in the germline V gene. Deletions cut 6 bases from V and 0 bases from J, with 14 bases between. The CDR3 loop is CASRPLDRHQETQYF. The CDR3 DNA sequence: TGTGCCAGCAGACCCCTTGACAGGCACCAAGAGACCCAGTACTTC.

This clone was seen once. The V gene is TRBV6-4, the J gene TRBJ2-3, with 8 bases identical to TRBD2. CDR3 length equals 15 residues. The V segment lost 2 bases and the J segment 5 bases; nucleotides outside the gene matches: 6. CDR1 MRHNA and CDR2 SNTAGT come from the germline V gene. The CDR3 coding sequence is TGTGCCAGCAGTGACGGTTCGGGAGGGAGAGATACGCAGTATTTT. This translates into CASSDGSGGRDTQYF.

This clone was seen just once. This rearrangement joins TRBV2 to TRBJ1-3; 7 positions match TRBD1. Germline CDR1 SNHLY, CDR2 FYNNEI. The CDR3 has 16 residues. Losses at the gene ends were 2 bases for V and 1 base for J; bases not matched to a gene: 5. In DNA, the CDR3 is TGTGCCAGCAGTGAATTTGGCAGGGGGTCTGGAAACACCATATATTTT. Protein sequence: CASSEFGRGSGNTIYF.

This chain links TRBV27 with TRBJ1-5; 10 bases match TRBD1. The V gene end was trimmed by 1 base and the J gene end by 4 bases; junction bases not matched to a gene: 4. The CDR3 is made up of 16 amino acids. Germline V CDR1 and CDR2: MNHEY, SMNVEV (reference sequence). CDR3 sequence reads: CASSLLGTGANQPQHF. For the CDR3, the DNA is TGTGCCAGCAGTTTATTAGGGACAGGGGCTAATCAGCCCCAGCATTTT.

This chain uses TRBV19 with TRBJ1-5; a possible D gene is TRBD1 (5 bases). The V end lost 6 bases, the J end lost 0 bases, and 12 bases lay between the germline ends. The CDR3 is 15 amino acids. Germline V gene sequence: CDR1 LNHDA, CDR2 SQIVND (reference sequence). The CDR3 is CASSDRAISNQPQHF. CDR3 nucleotide sequence: TGTGCCAGTAGCGACAGAGCGATTAGCAATCAGCCCCAGCATTTT.

A few counts support this clone. This chain links TRBV11-3 with TRBJ2-7, with D tentatively TRBD1 (6 bases). The CDR3 covers 17 residues. The V end lost 4 bases, the J end lost 2 bases, and 21 bases lay between the germline ends. Germline lookup yields CDR1 SGHNT and CDR2 YENEEA. The CDR3 here is CASSSNYNRQATYEQYF. The CDR3 nucleotides read TGTGCCAGCAGCTCTAACTACAATCGACAGGCAACCTACGAGCAGTACTTC.

The chain is built from TRBV3-1 (or the pseudogene TRBV3-2) and TRBJ2-1; TRBD2 matches 9 bases. Germline CDR1 and CDR2: LGHDT and YNNKEL (reference sequence). J lost 10 bases, V lost 5 bases, and 6 bases had no gene match. The CDR3 is 13 residues long. The CDR3 nucleotides read TGTGCCAGCAGCTTCGTAGCGGGAGAGGAGCAGTTCTTC. Residues: CASSFVAGEEQFF.

This chain's CDR3 is CASKSGTGPYEQYF. The DNA of the CDR3 is TGTGCCAGTAAGAGCGGGACAGGGCCGTACGAGCAGTACTTC. The J gene is TRBJ2-7, the V gene TRBV19; 9 positions agree with TRBD1. V shed 7 bases, J shed 4 bases, and the junction held 8 bases outside the gene matches. The CDR3 totals 14 residues. In germline, CDR1 is LNHDA, CDR2 SQIVND (reference sequence).

The rearrangement joins TRBV19 to TRBJ1-1; no clear D. Per germline, CDR1 LNHDA and CDR2 SQIVND (reference sequence). The CDR3 contains 11 residues. Trimming removed 5 bases at V and 3 bases at J, with 4 bases between. The CDR3 spells CASSQYTEAFF. The DNA of the CDR3 is TGTGCCAGTAGTCAATACACTGAAGCTTTCTTT.

The gene calls are TRBV18 and TRBJ2-2, with TRBD1 identical over 8 bases. The ends lost 6 bases at V and 1 base at J; junction bases unmatched: 13. The V gene's germline CDR1 is KGHSH and CDR2 LQKENI. This CDR3 is built from 18 residues. DNA of the CDR3: TGTGCCAGCTCTTTCCGGGGCCGACAGGGGTTGAACACCGGGGAGCTGTTTTTT. Translated: CASSFRGRQGLNTGELFF.

The genes are TRBV7-2 and TRBJ1-3, with D possibly matching TRBD1 (5 bases). Trimming took 5 bases from V and 0 from J, leaving 11 bases between them. There are 15 residues in the CDR3. CDR1 is SGHTA and CDR2 is FQGNSA in the germline V gene. Here the CDR3 reads CASSPRVSSGNTIYF. For the CDR3, the DNA is TGTGCCAGCAGCCCCAGGGTGAGCTCTGGAAACACCATATATTTT.

The rearrangement links TRBV4-3 to TRBJ2-1; a possible D gene is TRBD1 (6 bases). The CDR3 contains 14 residues. Looked up from germline, CDR1 is LGHNA and CDR2 is YSLEER. V was cut by 0 bases and J by 6 bases, with 9 bases left in between. CDR3 in DNA: TGCGCCAGCAGCCAAGAATCCAGGGGCAATGAGCAGTTCTTC. Translated, it gives CASSQESRGNEQFF.

This CDR3 is CASGLGGPTTGELFF. In DNA, the CDR3 is TGTGCTAGTGGTCTAGGGGGACCGACCACCGGGGAGCTGTTTTTT. The chain joins TRBV12-5 to TRBJ2-2; the D gene is possibly TRBD1 (6 bases). V was clipped by 5 bases and J by 4 bases, with 14 bases between them. The CDR3 has 15 residues. Germline loops: CDR1 LGHNT, CDR2 FRNRAP.

The chain's CDR3 is CAISVGTSGSYNEQFF. CDR3 in DNA: TGTGCCATCAGTGTAGGGACTAGCGGCTCCTACAATGAGCAGTTCTTC. The V call is TRBV10-3, the J call TRBJ2-1, with 11 positions matching TRBD2. The CDR3 totals 16 residues. Germline V lookup: CDR1 ENHRY, CDR2 SYGVKD. The V and J ends lost 4 bases and 0 bases, in that order; junction bases with no gene match: 2.

The chain links TRBV5-1 to TRBJ2-1; 8 bases map to TRBD1. V lost 0 bases to trimming and J lost 8 bases; unmatched junction nucleotides: 7. The CDR3 has 15 amino acids. Per the germline V gene, CDR1 is SGHRS and CDR2 is YFSETQ. The CDR3 DNA is TGCGCCAGCAGCTTGGCTCGGCAGGGGGCCGATGAGCAGTTCTTC. Translating it yields CASSLARQGADEQFF.

V usage is TRBV7-2 and J usage is TRBJ1-3; 7 bases are a match to TRBD1. The CDR3 covers 15 residues. Looked up from germline, CDR1 is SGHTA and CDR2 is FQGNSA. The junction had 4 bases not matched to a gene; V was cut back by 1 base and J by 4 bases. The CDR3 is CASSLVPGQGNTIYF. The DNA of the CDR3 is TGTGCCAGCAGCTTAGTCCCGGGACAGGGAAACACCATATATTTT. Variable domain in full (rest from reference TRBV7-2 and TRBJ1-3): GAGVSQSPSNKVTEKGKDVELRCDPISGHTALYWYRQSLGQGLEFLIYFQGNSAPDKSGLPSDRFSAERTGGSVSTLTIQRTQQEDSAVYLCASSLVPGQGNTIYFGEGSWLTVV.

This clone was detected a few times. The gene calls are TRBV6-2 or TRBV6-3 and TRBJ2-7; a weak D match, TRBD1 (6 bases). Germline lookup yields CDR1 MNHEY and CDR2 SVGEGT. V was clipped by 5 bases and J by 4 bases, with 18 bases between them. There are 15 residues in the CDR3. The CDR3 protein is CASSVRGWGRYEQYF. The CDR3 nucleotides are TGTGCCAGCAGTGTCAGGGGCTGGGGAAGGTACGAGCAGTACTTC.

The V and J genes are TRBV19 and TRBJ1-2; D remains ambiguous. Germline V lookup: CDR1 LNHDA, CDR2 SQIVND (reference sequence). The V and J ends lost 5 bases and 5 bases respectively, with 9 bases between them. The CDR3 has 12 amino acids. This CDR3 reads CASSHGVYGYTF. The DNA for the CDR3 is TGTGCCAGTAGTCACGGAGTATATGGCTACACCTTC.

The chain is built from TRBV5-6 and TRBJ2-7; 13 bases align to TRBD2. The germline V gene has CDR1 SGHDT and CDR2 YYEEEE. The CDR3 length is 19 residues. J lost 2 bases, V lost 3 bases, and 14 bases had no gene match. In DNA, the CDR3 is TGTGCCAGCAGCTCTCTACTAGCGGGAGGGCCTAGGGGGACCTACGAGCAGTACGTC. It codes for CASSSLLAGGPRGTYEQYV.

The chain has TRBV24-1 and TRBJ1-2; tentatively, D is TRBD1 (5 bases). The V end was cut by 4 bases, the J end by 7 bases, with 12 bases between. The germline V gene encodes CDR1 KGHDR and CDR2 SFDVKD. The CDR3 runs to 13 residues. CDR3 amino acids: CATSERQYGGYTF. The CDR3 DNA is TGTGCCACCAGTGAGAGACAGTACGGTGGCTACACCTTC.

J is TRBJ1-3 and V is TRBV11-3, with TRBD1 identical over 10 bases. CDR1 is SGHNT and CDR2 is YENEEA in the germline V gene. The CDR3 has 14 residues. With V trimmed by 3 bases and J by 6 bases, 2 bases remained unmatched. CDR3: CASSLTGGTNTIYF. CDR3 in DNA: TGTGCCAGCAGCTTGACAGGGGGCACAAACACCATATATTTT. Complete variable domain (other parts from reference TRBV11-3 and TRBJ1-3): EAGVVQSPRYKIIEKKQPVAFWCNPISGHNTLYWYLQNLGQGPELLIRYENEEAVDDSQLPKDRFSAERLKGVDSTLKIQPAELGDSAVYLCASSLTGGTNTIYFGEGSWLTVV.

This clone was observed a handful of times. The chain couples TRBV19 to TRBJ1-2, with D unclear. Trimming took off 2 bases at V and 3 bases at J, with 16 bases between the two ends. The length of the CDR3 is 16 residues. In germline, CDR1 is LNHDA, CDR2 SQIVND (reference sequence). CDR3 residues: CASSILSANGYYGYTF. CDR3 nucleotides: TGTGCCAGTAGTATATTGTCAGCTAACGGGTACTATGGCTACACCTTC.

The chain employs TRBV9 and TRBJ2-3; weak D call: TRBD1 (5 bases). The germline CDR1 and CDR2 sequences are SGDLS and YYNGEE. The length of the CDR3 is 14 residues. The V end lost 3 bases, the J end lost 6 bases, and 14 bases lay between the germline ends. This CDR3 reads CASSASGKGDTQYF. The CDR3 coding sequence is TGTGCCAGCAGCGCCTCGGGTAAGGGGGATACGCAGTATTTT.

The V and J genes are TRBV6-5 and TRBJ2-7, with 7 nucleotides matching TRBD2. This CDR3 is 15 amino acids long. Germline V gene lookup returns CDR1 MNHEY and CDR2 SVGAGI. The junction had 10 bases not matched to a gene; V was cut back by 6 bases and J by 2 bases. This CDR3 is CASSRPNGGAYEQYF. CDR3 nucleotide sequence: TGTGCCAGCAGCCGCCCTAATGGGGGGGCCTACGAGCAGTACTTC.